This is a list of T cell receptor beta chains from one sample in a study of blood T cell repertoires in COVID-19. TCRdb keeps only in-frame clones here, not all; method: immunoSEQ multiplex PCR. The table shows fewer than 200,000 clones, with about four fifths occurring only once. Source material: peripheral blood. The receptors shown here come from a human donor in a cohort sampled during active COVID-19. Each CDR3 is given with its conserved first and last residue. A D gene is named only where the DNA matches it firmly. Where a row states a size, it is once, few, many or the class of an expanded clone; other rows omit it.

TRBD2	TRBJ2-7	TRBV11-2	.	CASSSLAGLSYEQYF	TGTGCCAGCAGCTCACTAGCGGGGCTCTCCTACGAGCAGTACTTC
.	TRBJ2-1	TRBV27	.	CASSFVLAYNEQFF	TGTGCCAGCAGTTTTGTCCTAGCATACAATGAGCAGTTCTTC
.	TRBJ2-3	TRBV28	.	CASSVPPVRRGSWGDPDTQYF	TGTGCCAGCAGTGTCCCCCCGGTGCGCAGGGGGAGCTGGGGGGATCCAGATACGCAGTATTTT
TRBD1	TRBJ1-2	TRBV6-5	.	CASTPIRTGGYGYTF	TGTGCCAGCACTCCTATTAGGACAGGGGGATATGGCTACACCTTC
TRBD1	TRBJ2-1	TRBV19	.	CASKAGQDLYNEQFF	TGTGCCAGTAAGGCGGGACAGGATTTATACAATGAGCAGTTCTTC
TRBD1	TRBJ1-6	TRBV7-3	once	CAALEDRATPLHF	TGTGCCGCCCTGGAGGACAGGGCGACACCCCTCCACTTT
TRBD2	TRBJ2-3	TRBV9	.	CASSGSLAGVRNTQYF	TGTGCCAGCAGCGGCTCACTAGCGGGGGTTCGTAATACGCAGTATTTT
TRBD1	TRBJ2-2	TRBV19	.	CASSRGQGPTGELFF	TGTGCCAGTAGTAGGGGACAGGGGCCCACCGGGGAGCTGTTTTTT
.	TRBJ1-2	TRBV10-2	.	CASREGYRFYGYTF	TGCGCCAGCCGGGAGGGCTATCGTTTCTATGGCTACACCTTC
.	TRBJ1-5	TRBV2	.	CASSERRQQNQPQHF	TGTGCCAGCAGTGAGCGGCGACAGCAAAATCAGCCCCAGCATTTT
.	TRBJ1-2	TRBV6-5	few	CASSSYTYGYTF	TGTGCCAGCAGTTCGTACACCTATGGCTACACCTTC
TRBD2	TRBJ2-1	TRBV29-1	.	CSVDRTSGAVPTLNEQFF	TGCAGCGTTGATCGGACTAGCGGGGCAGTTCCTACTCTCAATGAGCAGTTCTTC
TRBD1	TRBJ1-1	TRBV27	.	CASRPGQVPMNTEAFF	TGTGCCAGCAGGCCGGGACAGGTGCCCATGAACACTGAAGCTTTCTTT
.	TRBJ2-2	TRBV6-5	.	CASSHKRLGGGELFF	TGTGCCAGCAGTCACAAGCGGTTAGGGGGCGGGGAGCTGTTTTTT
.	TRBJ2-7	TRBV12-3/TRBV12-4	.	CASSYRELEEQYF	TGTGCCAGCAGTTACAGGGAGTTGGAAGAGCAGTACTTC
.	TRBJ1-1	TRBV6-5	.	CASSYSEGNTEAFF	TGTGCCAGCAGTTACTCAGAGGGGAACACTGAAGCTTTCTTT
.	TRBJ1-6	TRBV2	.	CASTGQGQNYNSPLHF	TGTGCCAGCACAGGGCAAGGACAGAACTATAATTCACCCCTCCACTTT
TRBD1	TRBJ1-4	TRBV2	.	CASSRNRGTNEKLFF	TGTGCCAGCAGTCGAAACAGGGGGACAAATGAAAAACTGTTTTTT
TRBD2	TRBJ2-1	TRBV28	.	CASSVHISGGADEQFF	TGTGCCAGCAGTGTTCACATTAGCGGGGGGGCGGATGAGCAGTTCTTC
TRBD1	TRBJ1-6	TRBV11-1	.	CASKFRGQGNSPLHF	TGTGCCAGCAAGTTCCGAGGACAGGGGAATTCACCCCTCCACTTT
TRBD1	TRBJ2-1	TRBV5-6	.	CASSRVGQGRWEQFF	TGTGCCAGCAGCCGAGTTGGACAGGGTAGGTGGGAGCAGTTCTTC
.	TRBJ1-5	TRBV6-5	.	CATRQERLSNQPQHF	TGTGCCACTCGACAGGAACGCCTTAGCAATCAGCCCCAGCATTTT
TRBD1	TRBJ2-2	TRBV23-1	.	CAVRDRGTGELFF	TGCGCCGTCCGGGACAGGGGTACCGGGGAGCTGTTTTTT
TRBD1	TRBJ1-1	TRBV14	once	CASSQLTGPLNTEAFF	TGTGCCAGCAGCCAACTGACAGGGCCCTTGAACACTGAAGCTTTCTTT
.	TRBJ2-1	TRBV2	.	CASNQIGGYNEQFF	TGTGCCAGCAACCAGATCGGGGGTTACAATGAGCAGTTCTTC
.	TRBJ1-1	TRBV7-3	once	CASSLIGDSEAFF	TGTGCCAGCAGCTTAATCGGCGACAGCGAAGCTTTCTTT
.	TRBJ2-7	TRBV6-1	few	CASSEVDYDSYEQYF	TGTGCCAGCAGTGAAGTTGACTATGACTCCTACGAGCAGTACTTC
.	TRBJ1-2	TRBV2	.	CASSERFQGGGGYTF	TGTGCCAGCAGTGAAAGGTTCCAGGGAGGGGGTGGCTACACCTTC
.	TRBJ2-7	TRBV7-9	.	CATSERPYEQYF	TGTGCCACCTCGGAGCGCCCCTACGAGCAGTACTTC
TRBD1	TRBJ1-1	TRBV6-5	once	CASSYAGGYTEAFF	TGTGCCAGCAGTTACGCAGGGGGGTACACTGAAGCTTTCTTT
TRBD1	TRBJ2-3	TRBV9	.	CASSVAGQGARKPTDTQYF	TGTGCCAGCAGCGTAGCCGGACAGGGGGCGCGAAAGCCCACAGATACGCAGTATTTT
.	TRBJ2-5	TRBV5-1	.	CASSPTQGQETQYF	TGCGCCAGCAGCCCCACCCAGGGTCAAGAGACCCAGTACTTC
TRBD2	TRBJ2-1	TRBV5-4	.	CASGSSGGARYNEQFF	TGTGCCAGCGGGTCTAGCGGGGGGGCTCGGTACAATGAGCAGTTCTTC